These T cell receptor beta chains were read from a single sample in a study of T cell changes during pregnancy in multiple sclerosis. Measured with immunoSEQ multiplex PCR; TCRdb has only the in-frame clones, and not every one. The top ten clones hold around 6% of a sample with 100,000 to 150,000 clones, over 85% of them seen once. The sample was peripheral blood, taken before pregnancy. The origin of the receptors is a female donor with multiple sclerosis, enrolled in a pregnancy study. Both conserved end residues are trimmed from each CDR3. Not all rows give a size; the values are once, few, many and, for expanded clones, a class.

j_gene	abundance	v_gene	CDR3aa
TRBJ2-1	NA	TRBV7-3	ASSQGTSGSYNEQF
TRBJ2-3	NA	TRBV19	ASSIAPGLTTDTQY
TRBJ2-2	once	TRBV2	ASRSQGPPGELF
TRBJ1-1	NA	TRBV6-1	ASITTGRAEAF
TRBJ2-5	few	TRBV5-4	ASSLDQGQETQY
TRBJ2-7	NA	TRBV11-2	ASSLYLGLEQY
TRBJ2-3	NA	TRBV28	ASSTAGGSTDTQY
TRBJ1-3	NA	TRBV30	AWIPFSVTGFSGNTIY
TRBJ1-2	NA	TRBV19	ASSMNPREPSPNYGYT
TRBJ2-1	NA	TRBV25-1	ASTPPSGGRGGEQF
TRBJ2-5	NA	TRBV29-1	SVEFLAGKRETQY
TRBJ2-5	NA	TRBV28	ASSPGLAGGYSRETQY
TRBJ2-7	NA	TRBV30	AWSEIAGDMYEQY
TRBJ2-6	NA	TRBV6-6	ASSKTGGAGANVLT
TRBJ1-1	NA	TRBV2	ASSDRVNTEAF
TRBJ2-5	NA	TRBV9	ASSAQTPGLAGETQY
TRBJ2-3	NA	TRBV7-8	ASSSPDRAKYTQY
TRBJ1-5	NA	TRBV19	ATRGNIARGNQPQH
TRBJ2-3	NA	TRBV5-1	ASSSLRGGAGDTQY
TRBJ1-1	NA	TRBV5-1	ASSLGQGGTEAF
TRBJ2-1	NA	TRBV18	ASSPKTGSEQF
TRBJ1-5	NA	TRBV9	ASSEGANLQPQH
TRBJ2-7	NA	TRBV18	ASSPRGQGMDEQY
TRBJ2-1	NA	TRBV5-3	ARSILAGGPGEQF
TRBJ2-1	NA	TRBV27	ASSPLAVLRGAEQF
TRBJ2-5	NA	TRBV2	ASMGTAQETQY
TRBJ1-1	NA	TRBV7-3	ASSDGQGVRTEAF
TRBJ1-2	NA	TRBV10-3	AISGTGDRGT
TRBJ2-5	NA	TRBV5-1	ASTSPLTGGVETQY
TRBJ1-5	NA	TRBV7-2	ASSGTVLSNQPQH
TRBJ2-1	NA	TRBV6-5	ASSYKGVMSNEQF
TRBJ2-6	NA	TRBV19	ASISSGANVLT
TRBJ1-1	NA	TRBV9	ASSVSPSLQDTEAF
TRBJ1-4	NA	TRBV2	ASRRTGPNEKLF
TRBJ1-5	NA	TRBV28	ASTPWGGNQPQH
TRBJ1-2	NA	TRBV29-1	SVEGRVVDGYT
TRBJ2-7	NA	TRBV11-2	ASSLDGTTPGYEQY